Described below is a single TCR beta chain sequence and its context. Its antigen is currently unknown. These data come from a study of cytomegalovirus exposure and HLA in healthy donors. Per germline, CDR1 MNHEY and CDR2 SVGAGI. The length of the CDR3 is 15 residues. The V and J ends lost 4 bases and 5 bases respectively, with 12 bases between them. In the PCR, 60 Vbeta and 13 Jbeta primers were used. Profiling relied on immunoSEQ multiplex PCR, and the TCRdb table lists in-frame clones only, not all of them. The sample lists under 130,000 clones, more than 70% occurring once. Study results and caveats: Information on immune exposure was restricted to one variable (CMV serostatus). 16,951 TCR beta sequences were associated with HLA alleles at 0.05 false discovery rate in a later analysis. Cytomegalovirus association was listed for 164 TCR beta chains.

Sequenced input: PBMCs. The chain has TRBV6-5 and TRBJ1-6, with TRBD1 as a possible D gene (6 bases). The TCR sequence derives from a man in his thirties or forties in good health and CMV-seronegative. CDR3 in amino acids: CASSLQGRDNSPLHF. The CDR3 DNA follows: TGTGCCAGCAGTTTGCAGGGGAGGGATAATTCACCCCTCCACTTT.